The next 32 T cell receptor beta chains were all read from a single sample in a study of cytomegalovirus exposure and HLA in healthy donors (dated by TCRdb to about 2017). Library preparation was by the immunoSEQ multiplex PCR assay. For the multiplex PCR, a mixture combining 60 forward primers for TCR Vbeta segments and 13 reverse primers for TCR Jbeta segments was used. The immuneACCESS repertoire file appears here via TCRdb, limited to in-frame rearrangements. These files lack a portion of the clones; in checked studies, under half of the deficit traces to unresolved V genes, and the cause of the others is not known. The sample table holds 100,000 to 150,000 clones, of which approximately 69% were seen once. The ten most abundant clones make up approximately 3.8% of the sample. The specimen sequenced was PBMCs. The receptors stem from a man aged 40-50 years in good health and CMV-seropositive.

CDR3 coding DNA: TGTGCCAGCAGTACCAGCCTCGGCAGGGCGACTGAAGCTTTCTTT. This encodes CASSTSLGRATEAFF. V gene TRBV6-4 combines with J gene TRBJ1-1; possibly TRBD1 for D (5 bases). The CDR3 has 15 residues. Germline-derived CDR1 and CDR2 are MRHNA and SNTAGT. V was shortened by 5 bases and J by 5 bases, with 18 bases between the two germline ends.

This chain connects TRBV19 to TRBJ1-1; a possible D gene is TRBD1 (5 bases). The CDR3 totals 12 residues. Trimming removed 4 bases from V and 3 bases from J, with 6 bases in between. Germline V gives CDR1 LNHDA, CDR2 SQIVND (reference sequence). CDR3 sequence: CASSTGDTEAFF. CDR3 nucleotide sequence: TGTGCCAGTAGTACGGGGGACACTGAAGCTTTCTTT.

A remark on this clone: Other DNA sequences from this sample encode an identical CDR3 as well. The chain combines TRBV2 with TRBJ1-1, with a weak D call TRBD1 (5 bases). Trimming pared 6 bases from V and 2 bases from J, leaving 10 bases between. This CDR3 contains 13 residues. Germline V gene lookup returns CDR1 SNHLY and CDR2 FYNNEI. In DNA, the CDR3 is TGTGCCAGCAGGAGGGGACTCAACACTGAAGCTTTCTTT. Translated, it gives CASRRGLNTEAFF.

The V call is TRBV7-6, the J call TRBJ1-1; tentatively, D is TRBD1 (5 bases). Trimming removed 1 base at V and 5 bases at J, with 14 bases between. From germline, CDR1 is SGHVS and CDR2 FNYEAQ. There are 15 residues in the CDR3. The CDR3 nucleotides read TGTGCCAGCAGCTTAGTTGGAGGGGCCGCTACTGAAGCTTTCTTT. This translates into CASSLVGGAATEAFF.

The CDR3 bases are TGTGCCAGCACCCCCCGGGACATGAACACTGAAGCTTTCTTT. It yields the protein CASTPRDMNTEAFF. J is TRBJ1-1 and V is TRBV6-5; tentatively, D is TRBD1 (6 bases). The CDR3 contains 14 residues. Germline V gives CDR1 MNHEY, CDR2 SVGAGI. Between the trimmed V and J ends, which lost 7 bases and 0 bases, there was a span of 12 bases.

The chain couples TRBV28 to TRBJ2-7; TRBD1 might be the D (6 bases). V was shortened by 8 bases and J by 3 bases, with 17 bases between the two germline ends. Germline V CDR1 and CDR2: MDHEN, SYDVKM. The CDR3 spans 14 residues. The CDR3 nucleotides are TGTGCCAGCCGCCTGACCGGACAGCTCTACGAGCAGTACTTC. Amino acids: CASRLTGQLYEQYF.

This clone is a singleton in its sample. This rearrangement joins TRBV4-3 to TRBJ2-3; 14 bases are shared with TRBD2. Germline assignment: CDR1 LGHNA and CDR2 YSLEER. Germline trimming cut 1 base from V and 1 base from J; bases unmatched to any gene: 13. This CDR3 comprises 21 residues. CDR3 coding DNA: TGCGCCAGCAGCCAAGCACCTACCGGGACTAGCGGGAGTGCCGGCACAGATACGCAGTATTTT. It specifies CASSQAPTGTSGSAGTDTQYF.

The V gene is TRBV27, the J gene TRBJ2-5; 8 bases line up with TRBD2. CDR3 length: 15 residues. V was pared by 8 bases and J by 1 base, with 9 bases of the junction left unmatched. Germline lookup yields CDR1 MNHEY and CDR2 SMNVEV (reference sequence). The chain's CDR3 is CASAEVAGPQETQYF. The DNA for the CDR3 is TGTGCCAGCGCCGAGGTAGCGGGGCCCCAAGAGACCCAGTACTTC.

The CDR3 protein is CASRRTSGRQRETQYF. The CDR3 nucleotides are TGTGCCAGCAGACGTACTAGCGGGAGACAGCGAGAGACCCAGTACTTC. The V and J genes are TRBV5-6 and TRBJ2-5, with TRBD2 identical over 11 bases. Losses at the gene ends were 5 bases for V and 4 bases for J; bases not matched to a gene: 10. Germline V gene sequence: CDR1 SGHDT, CDR2 YYEEEE. CDR3 length equals 16 residues.

This clone is a singleton in its sample. The V gene is TRBV14, the J gene TRBJ2-3; 9 nucleotides line up with TRBD2. The ends lost 0 bases at V and 5 bases at J; junction bases unmatched: 6. CDR1 is SGHDN, CDR2 FVKESK, per germline. The CDR3 covers 16 residues. In DNA form, the CDR3 reads TGTGCCAGCAGCCAAGATAGAACTAGCGGGCAAGATACGCAGTATTTT. Its protein is CASSQDRTSGQDTQYF. Together with reference TRBV14 and TRBJ2-3, the CDR3 gives the full variable domain: EAGVTQFPSHSVIEKGQTVTLRCDPISGHDNLYWYRRVMGKEIKFLLHFVKESKQDESGMPNNRFLAERTGGTYSTLKVQPAELEDSGVYFCASSQDRTSGQDTQYFGPGTRLTVL.

The chain carries TRBV30 and TRBJ1-4; 9 bases are a match to TRBD1. Germline lookup yields CDR1 GTSNPN and CDR2 SVGIG (reference sequence). This CDR3 region has 15 residues. V was pared by 3 bases and J by 8 bases, with 10 bases of the junction left unmatched. The CDR3: CAWRPGQGLREKLFF. The DNA for the CDR3 is TGTGCCTGGAGACCCGGACAGGGGCTGAGGGAAAAACTGTTTTTT.

The V call is TRBV6-1, the J call TRBJ1-3; TRBD1 might be the D (6 bases). V was clipped by 2 bases and J by 3 bases, with 17 bases between them. Per germline, CDR1 MNHNS and CDR2 SASEGT. The CDR3 has 17 residues. The CDR3 protein is CASSETQGPPGGNTIYF. CDR3 coding DNA: TGTGCCAGCAGTGAAACTCAGGGGCCCCCGGGTGGAAACACCATATATTTT.

J is TRBJ2-1 and V is TRBV10-3; D perhaps matches TRBD2 (5 bases). CDR1 ENHRY and CDR2 SYGVKD come from the germline V gene. V lost 1 base to trimming and J lost 8 bases, with 9 bases between them. CDR3 length: 13 residues. The CDR3 sequence is CAISELLADEQFF. CDR3 nucleotide sequence: TGTGCCATCAGTGAGTTGCTAGCCGATGAGCAGTTCTTC.

This clone was seen only a few times. The chain carries TRBV7-3 and TRBJ2-5, with 8 positions matching TRBD2. Germline CDR1 and CDR2: SGHTA and FQGTGA. This CDR3 has 16 amino acids. The V segment lost 0 bases and the J segment 4 bases; nucleotides outside the gene matches: 7. DNA of the CDR3: TGTGCCAGCAGCTTAACGGCGGTAGCGGGACGAGAGACCCAGTACTTC. Translated: CASSLTAVAGRETQYF.

This clone was detected a few times. J is TRBJ2-3 and V is TRBV5-1, with 11 bases fitting TRBD2. The CDR3 consists of 15 residues. Germline trimming cut 7 bases from V and 5 bases from J; bases unmatched to any gene: 9. Germline lookup yields CDR1 SGHRS and CDR2 YFSETQ. The CDR3 protein is CASCLSGGAKDTQYF. CDR3 DNA: TGCGCCAGCTGCCTTAGCGGGGGGGCCAAAGATACGCAGTATTTT.

This clone was observed once. The V and J genes are TRBV29-1 and TRBJ2-1, with 9 bases matching TRBD1. This CDR3 contains 12 residues. The germline CDR1 and CDR2 sequences are SQVTM and ANQGSEA. Trimming cost V 7 bases and J 8 bases; bases outside gene matches: 6. The CDR3 coding sequence is TGCAGCGCGGAGGGACAGGGCTATGAGCAGTTCTTC. This codes for CSAEGQGYEQFF.

This chain links TRBV7-2 with TRBJ2-1, with 9 bases matching TRBD2. V shed 4 bases, J shed 5 bases, and the junction held 18 bases outside the gene matches. Per germline, CDR1 SGHTA and CDR2 FQGNSA. The CDR3 is made up of 19 amino acids. CDR3 protein: CASSSPIPLLAGVNNEQFF. The CDR3 DNA reads as TGTGCCAGCAGCTCCCCAATCCCTTTATTAGCGGGAGTAAACAATGAGCAGTTCTTC.

The chain couples TRBV7-9 to TRBJ2-7; 8 nucleotides match TRBD2. CDR1 SEHNR and CDR2 FQNEAQ come from the germline V gene (reference sequence). The CDR3 covers 17 residues. V shed 5 bases and J 2 bases; nucleotides not matched to a gene: 14. The CDR3 protein is CASSPRGLAGSTYEQYF. The CDR3, as DNA: TGTGCCAGCAGCCCCCGGGGGCTAGCGGGCTCCACCTACGAGCAGTACTTC.

This chain links TRBV10-3 with TRBJ2-7; 10 nucleotides align to TRBD1. Germline CDR1 and CDR2: ENHRY and SYGVKD. The V gene end was trimmed by 6 bases and the J gene end by 1 base; junction bases not matched to a gene: 6. This CDR3 is built from 15 residues. DNA for the CDR3: TGTGCCATCAGCCCGGGACAGGGGAATTCCTACGAGCAGTACTTC. Residues: CAISPGQGNSYEQYF.

This sequence joins TRBV18 and TRBJ1-5; 7 positions match TRBD1. In germline, CDR1 is KGHSH, CDR2 LQKENI. J gave up 5 bases and V 2 bases, and 6 bases lay outside the gene matches. The CDR3 sequence is 15 residues long. CDR3: CASSPSDRADQPQHF. The DNA for the CDR3 is TGTGCCAGCTCACCAAGTGACAGGGCTGATCAGCCCCAGCATTTT.

With regard to this clone: A read error may account for a junction end that differs from germline. The chain uses TRBV6-1 and TRBJ1-5; the D is unclear. This CDR3 is 12 amino acids long. Germline lookup yields CDR1 MNHNS and CDR2 SASEGT. The CDR3 reads CASGDHNQPQHF. CDR3 in DNA: TGTGCCAGCGGTGACCACAATCAGCCCCAGCATTTT.

The chain uses TRBV10-2 and TRBJ1-5; the D gene is possibly TRBD1 (5 bases). This CDR3 comprises 15 residues. V was cut by 0 bases and J by 6 bases, with 12 bases left in between. Looked up from germline, CDR1 is WSHSY and CDR2 is SAAADI. This CDR3 is CASSESLGQGQPQHF. CDR3 nucleotide sequence: TGCGCCAGCAGTGAGTCTCTGGGGCAGGGTCAGCCCCAGCATTTT.

The chain links TRBV5-1 to TRBJ2-2, with D hard to call. The CDR3 runs to 13 residues. Germline V gene data show CDR1 as SGHRS and CDR2 as YFSETQ. Trimming cost V 0 bases and J 6 bases, with 6 bases left between them. The CDR3 DNA follows: TGCGCCAGCAGCTTGGTGTCCGCCGGGGAGCTGTTTTTT. Amino acid sequence: CASSLVSAGELFF.

The chain uses TRBV19 and TRBJ2-7; 8 bases agree with TRBD1. This CDR3 region has 17 residues. The ends lost 5 bases at V and 6 bases at J; junction bases unmatched: 18. Germline CDR1 is LNHDA and CDR2 is SQIVND (reference sequence). For the CDR3, the DNA is TGTGCCAGTAGTTCCCAACGACAGGGGAAAAGGGGCCTCGAGCAGTACTTC. Protein: CASSSQRQGKRGLEQYF.

V is TRBV27 and J is TRBJ2-7; 10 nucleotides line up with TRBD2. The CDR3 covers 15 residues. Germline V gene data show CDR1 as MNHEY and CDR2 as SMNVEV (reference sequence). The junction had 6 bases not matched to a gene; V was cut back by 0 bases and J by 7 bases. CDR3 protein: CASSLSLAGAGEQYF. The CDR3 nucleotides are TGTGCCAGCAGTTTATCGCTAGCGGGAGCGGGTGAGCAGTACTTC.

The genes are TRBV4-3 and TRBJ2-7, with TRBD2 matching over 7 bases. J gave up 2 bases and V 1 base, and 11 bases lay outside the gene matches. The CDR3 runs to 17 residues. Germline V CDR1 and CDR2: LGHNA, YSLEER. Here the CDR3 DNA reads TGCGCCAGCAGCCAAGCTTCCGCCAGCGGGAAAACCTACGAGCAGTACTTC. Translating it yields CASSQASASGKTYEQYF.

This rearrangement joins TRBV11-2 to TRBJ2-3; 9 nucleotides agree with TRBD1. CDR1 is SGHAT, CDR2 FQNNGV, per germline. The CDR3 sequence is 16 residues long. Trimming cost V 4 bases and J 3 bases; bases outside gene matches: 8. The CDR3 loop is CASSSHRGRRTDTQYF. CDR3 DNA: TGTGCCAGCAGCTCCCACAGGGGGCGAAGGACAGATACGCAGTATTTT.

The V call is TRBV5-4, the J call TRBJ2-3; TRBD2 might be the D (5 bases). The germline V and J ends were trimmed by 6 bases and 0 bases, with 11 bases remaining between them. CDR3 length: 14 amino acids. CDR1 is SGHNT, CDR2 YYREEE, per germline (reference sequence). CDR3 coding DNA: TGTGCCAGCACCCAGGAGGCTAGCACAGATACGCAGTATTTT. Encoded protein: CASTQEASTDTQYF.

This chain joins TRBV5-1 and TRBJ2-7; 7 nucleotides line up with TRBD2. Trimming at V came to 4 bases and at J to 2 bases, leaving 6 bases not matched to a gene. The CDR3 is made up of 14 amino acids. The germline V gene encodes CDR1 SGHRS and CDR2 YFSETQ. The CDR3 region is CASSREVGAYEQYF. DNA of the CDR3: TGCGCCAGCAGCCGGGAGGTGGGTGCCTACGAGCAGTACTTC. The full variable domain, its missing parts supplied by reference TRBV5-1 and TRBJ2-7, is KAGVTQTPRYLIKTRGQQVTLSCSPISGHRSVSWYQQTPGQGLQFLFEYFSETQRNKGNFPGRFSGRQFSNSRSEMNVSTLELGDSALYLCASSREVGAYEQYFGPGTRLTVT.

V and J are TRBV13 and TRBJ2-5, with D perhaps matching TRBD2 (5 bases). The V gene lost 2 bases and the J gene lost 5 bases, with 9 bases spanning the gap. Germline V lookup: CDR1 PRHDT, CDR2 FYEKMQ (reference sequence). This CDR3 contains 13 residues. CDR3 in amino acids: CASSLNRRETQYF. The CDR3 DNA follows: TGTGCCAGCAGCTTAAATAGGAGGGAGACCCAGTACTTC.

The J gene is TRBJ2-7, the V gene TRBV19, with TRBD1 matching 10 bases. V shed 3 bases and J 5 bases; nucleotides not matched to a gene: 7. The CDR3 is 15 residues long. From germline, CDR1 is LNHDA and CDR2 SQIVND (reference sequence). The chain's CDR3 is CASSIGDRGMDEQYF. The DNA for the CDR3 is TGTGCCAGTAGTATCGGGGACAGGGGAATGGACGAGCAGTACTTC.

This clone appeared a few times. V is TRBV28 and J is TRBJ1-2; 11 bases map to TRBD1. The CDR3 length is 15 residues. The junction had 10 bases not matched to a gene; V was cut back by 7 bases and J by 6 bases. Germline CDR1 reads MDHEN; CDR2 reads SYDVKM. The CDR3 here is CASIPPDRGHNGYTF. The DNA of the CDR3 is TGTGCCAGCATCCCACCGGACAGGGGGCATAATGGCTACACCTTC.